Listed below are T cell receptor beta chains from one sample, sequenced in a study of cytomegalovirus exposure and HLA in healthy donors. Sequenced by immunoSEQ multiplex PCR; TCRdb stores in-frame clones only, minus some. The table has about 150,000 clones, about 88% seen once; the top ten hold roughly 2.4%. What was sequenced was PBMCs. Receptors originate from a woman between 18 and 29 years old in good health and CMV-seronegative. CDR3s include the opening cysteine and the closing phenylalanine or tryptophan. Each record gives: D gene, J gene, clone size, V gene, CDR3 DNA, CDR3 protein. D genes are given only for firm matches. A clone size is listed for some rows: how often the clone was seen (once, few, many), or a class if it is expanded.

>.|TRBJ1-2|.|TRBV7-9
TGTGCCAGCAGCCAAGGCGAGGAGGGCTACACCTTC
CASSQGEEGYTF
>TRBD1|TRBJ2-3|few|TRBV2
TGTGCCAGCAGCGCGGGACAGGCCACAGATACGCAGTATTTT
CASSAGQATDTQYF
>.|TRBJ1-2|.|TRBV10-3
TGTGCCATCAGGAAGACAGACTCTAACTATGGCTACACCTTC
CAIRKTDSNYGYTF
>TRBD1|TRBJ2-5|.|TRBV9
TGTGCCAGCAGCTCCTGGACAGGGTCAGAGGGAGAGACCCAGTACTTC
CASSSWTGSEGETQYF
>TRBD2|TRBJ2-1|once|TRBV7-3
TGTGCCAGCAGCTCCGGGACTAGCAGCAATGAGCAGTTCTTC
CASSSGTSSNEQFF
>.|TRBJ2-3|.|TRBV6-4
TGTGCCAGCAGTGACGAGGGAACAGATACGCAGTATTTT
CASSDEGTDTQYF
>.|TRBJ1-2|.|TRBV7-8
TGTGCCAGCAGCAGAAGTTCTACTCAAAACTATGGCTACACCTTC
CASSRSSTQNYGYTF
>.|TRBJ1-1|.|TRBV7-2
TGTGCCAGCAGCTTAGCGCCAAGTCTTAGCACAGCTTTCTTT
CASSLAPSLSTAFF
>TRBD1|TRBJ2-5|.|TRBV27
TGTGCCAGCAGTTTATACCCTTGGACAGGGGCGACGGAGACCCAGTACTTC
CASSLYPWTGATETQYF
>.|TRBJ2-1|.|TRBV27
TGTGCCAGCAGTTTAACGACTAGAGGGGAGCAGTTCTTC
CASSLTTRGEQFF
>.|TRBJ2-1|.|TRBV19
TGTGCCAGTAGTCTGGACAGCTCCTACAATGAGCAGTTCTTC
CASSLDSSYNEQFF
>TRBD1|TRBJ2-2|.|TRBV28
TGTGCCAGTCGACAGGGGCGGTCGAACACCGGGGAGCTGTTTTTT
CASRQGRSNTGELFF
>.|TRBJ2-3|.|TRBV2
TGTGCCAGCAGCGGAGAAGGCACAGATACGCAGTATTTT
CASSGEGTDTQYF
>.|TRBJ1-6|.|TRBV6-5
TGTGCCAGCAGTTCACCGGGACTCTATAATTCACCCCTCCACTTT
CASSSPGLYNSPLHF
>.|TRBJ1-4|.|TRBV7-9
TGTGCCAGCAGCCCCGGGGAGGGCGGAAATGAAAAACTGTTTTTT
CASSPGEGGNEKLFF
>TRBD2|TRBJ2-1|.|TRBV29-1
TGCAGCGTTGAAGGCCCGGACGCGGCGGGAGGGTACAATGAGCAGTTCTTC
CSVEGPDAAGGYNEQFF
>.|TRBJ1-3|.|TRBV7-2
TGTGCCAGCAGCTTAGGGAGCTCTGGAAACACCATATATTTT
CASSLGSSGNTIYF
>.|TRBJ2-3|.|TRBV30
TGTGCCTGGAGTGGGTCGGGGAACACAGATACGCAGTATTTT
CAWSGSGNTDTQYF
>TRBD2|TRBJ2-3|.|TRBV4-3
TGCGCCAGCAGCCAAGATCAAGCGGGAGGGCGAGATACGCAGTATTTT
CASSQDQAGGRDTQYF
>.|TRBJ1-2|.|TRBV10-3
TGTGCCATCAGGCCGGGATCTTCTAACTATGGCTACACCTTC
CAIRPGSSNYGYTF
>TRBD1|TRBJ1-5|.|TRBV9
TGTGCCAGCAGCGTAGGACAGGGGGGCAATCAGCCCCAGCATTTT
CASSVGQGGNQPQHF
>.|TRBJ2-7|.|TRBV27
TGTGCCAGCAGACAGGCTATAGGGATTCCCTACGAGCAGTACTTC
CASRQAIGIPYEQYF
>TRBD1|TRBJ1-5|.|TRBV19
TGTGCCAGTAGTCGAGGACAGGCCAGAAGAAGCAATCAGCCCCAGCATTTT
CASSRGQARRSNQPQHF
>TRBD2|TRBJ2-1|.|TRBV9
TGTGCCAGCAGCGGGGGGGTAGCGGGAGGTCCCTACAATGAGCAGTTCTTC
CASSGGVAGGPYNEQFF
>TRBD2|TRBJ2-1|.|TRBV6-8
TGTGCCAGCAGCCAAGGGACTAGCGGGAGTAATGAGCAGTTCTTC
CASSQGTSGSNEQFF